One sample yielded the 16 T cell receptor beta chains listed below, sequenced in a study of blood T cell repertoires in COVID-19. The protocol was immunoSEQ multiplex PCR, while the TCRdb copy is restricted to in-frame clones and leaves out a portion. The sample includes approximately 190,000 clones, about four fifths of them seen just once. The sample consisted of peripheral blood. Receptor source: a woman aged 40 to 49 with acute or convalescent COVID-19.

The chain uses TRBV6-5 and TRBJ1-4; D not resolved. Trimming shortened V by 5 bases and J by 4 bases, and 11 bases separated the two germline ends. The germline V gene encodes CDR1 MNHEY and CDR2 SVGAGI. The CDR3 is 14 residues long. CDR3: CASSHKNINEKLFF. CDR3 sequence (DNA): TGTGCCAGCAGTCACAAGAACATTAATGAAAAACTGTTTTTT.

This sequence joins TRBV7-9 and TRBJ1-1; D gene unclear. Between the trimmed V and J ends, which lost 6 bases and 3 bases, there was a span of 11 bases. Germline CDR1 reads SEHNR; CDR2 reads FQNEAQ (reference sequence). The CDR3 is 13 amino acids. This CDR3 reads CASRTGLDTEAFF. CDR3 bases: TGTGCCAGCAGGACGGGTCTTGACACTGAAGCTTTCTTT. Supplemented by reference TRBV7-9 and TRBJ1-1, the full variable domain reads DTGVSQNPRHKITKRGQNVTFRCDPISEHNRLYWYRQTLGQGPEFLTYFQNEAQLEKSRLLSDRFSAERPKGSFSTLEIQRTEQGDSAMYLCASRTGLDTEAFFGQGTRLTVV.

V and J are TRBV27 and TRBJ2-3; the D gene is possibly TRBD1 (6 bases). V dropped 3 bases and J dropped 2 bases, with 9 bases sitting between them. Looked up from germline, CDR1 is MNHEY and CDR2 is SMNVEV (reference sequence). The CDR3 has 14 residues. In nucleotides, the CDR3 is TGTGCCAGCAGTTTGGGGGCTTTCACAGATACGCAGTATTTT. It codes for CASSLGAFTDTQYF.

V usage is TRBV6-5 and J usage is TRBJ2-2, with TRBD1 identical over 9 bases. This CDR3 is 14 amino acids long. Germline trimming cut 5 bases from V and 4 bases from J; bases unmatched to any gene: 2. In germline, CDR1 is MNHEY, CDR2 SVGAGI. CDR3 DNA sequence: TGTGCCAGCAGTCCGGGACAGGGCACCGGGGAGCTGTTTTTT. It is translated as CASSPGQGTGELFF.

CDR3 in DNA: TGCAGCGTACGGCTAGGAAATGAAAAACTGTTTTTT. Translation gives CSVRLGNEKLFF. The chain is built from TRBV29-1 and TRBJ1-4; D is undetermined. The length of the CDR3 is 12 residues. Germline assignment: CDR1 SQVTM and CDR2 ANQGSEA. Deletions cut 6 bases from V and 5 bases from J, with 10 bases between.

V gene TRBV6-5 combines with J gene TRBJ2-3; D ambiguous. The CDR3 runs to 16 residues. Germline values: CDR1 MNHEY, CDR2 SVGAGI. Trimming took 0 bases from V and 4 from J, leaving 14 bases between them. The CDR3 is CASSYSSNILADTQYF. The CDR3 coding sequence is TGTGCCAGCAGTTACTCGTCCAACATCCTCGCAGATACGCAGTATTTT.

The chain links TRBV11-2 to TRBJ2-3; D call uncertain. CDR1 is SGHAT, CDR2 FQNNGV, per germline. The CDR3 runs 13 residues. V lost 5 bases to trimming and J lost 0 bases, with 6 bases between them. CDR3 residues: CASSQMSTDTQYF. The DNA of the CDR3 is TGTGCCAGCAGCCAAATGAGCACAGATACGCAGTATTTT.

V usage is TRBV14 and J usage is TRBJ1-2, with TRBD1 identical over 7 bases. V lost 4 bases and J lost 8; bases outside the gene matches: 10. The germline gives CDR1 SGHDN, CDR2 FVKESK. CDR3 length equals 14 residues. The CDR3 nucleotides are TGTGCCAGCAGCCTACTACAGGGGACGGGGGGCTACACCTTC. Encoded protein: CASSLLQGTGGYTF.

CDR3 sequence reads: CASSFGGNQPQHF. Here the CDR3 DNA reads TGTGCCAGCAGTTTTGGAGGGAATCAGCCCCAGCATTTT. The gene calls are TRBV12-3 or TRBV12-4 and TRBJ1-5, with D unclear. V was trimmed by 3 bases and J by 4 bases, leaving 7 bases between them. This CDR3 has 13 residues.

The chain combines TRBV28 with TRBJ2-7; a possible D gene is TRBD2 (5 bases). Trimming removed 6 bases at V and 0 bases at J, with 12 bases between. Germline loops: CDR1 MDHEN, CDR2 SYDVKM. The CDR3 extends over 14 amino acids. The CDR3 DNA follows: TGTGCCAGCAGCCGGACGGGGAGCTCCTACGAGCAGTACTTC. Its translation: CASSRTGSSYEQYF.

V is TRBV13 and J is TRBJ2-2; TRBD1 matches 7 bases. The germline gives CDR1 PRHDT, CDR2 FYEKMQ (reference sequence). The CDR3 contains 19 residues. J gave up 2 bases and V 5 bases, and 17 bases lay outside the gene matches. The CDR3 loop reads CASSPRLLAAGGNTGELFF. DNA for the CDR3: TGTGCCAGCAGCCCTAGATTGTTGGCAGCAGGGGGTAACACCGGGGAGCTGTTTTTT.

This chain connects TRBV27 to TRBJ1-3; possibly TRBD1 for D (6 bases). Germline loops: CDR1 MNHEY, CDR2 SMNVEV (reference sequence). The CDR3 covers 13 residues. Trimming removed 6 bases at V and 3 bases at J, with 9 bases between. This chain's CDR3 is CASSWTVGNTIYF. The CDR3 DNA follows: TGTGCCAGCAGCTGGACAGTTGGAAACACCATATATTTT.

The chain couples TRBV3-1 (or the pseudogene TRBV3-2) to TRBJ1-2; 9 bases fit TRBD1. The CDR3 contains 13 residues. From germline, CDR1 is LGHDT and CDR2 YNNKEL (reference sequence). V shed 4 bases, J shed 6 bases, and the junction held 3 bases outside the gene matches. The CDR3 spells CASSRQGGDGYTF. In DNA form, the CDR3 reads TGTGCCAGCAGCCGACAGGGGGGTGATGGCTACACCTTC.

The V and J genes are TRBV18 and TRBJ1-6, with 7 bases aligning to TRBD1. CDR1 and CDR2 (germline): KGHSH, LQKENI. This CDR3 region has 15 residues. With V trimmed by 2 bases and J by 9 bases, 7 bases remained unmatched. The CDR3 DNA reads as TGTGCCAGCTCACCAGACGACAGGGACAGTTCACCCCTCCACTTT. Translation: CASSPDDRDSSPLHF.

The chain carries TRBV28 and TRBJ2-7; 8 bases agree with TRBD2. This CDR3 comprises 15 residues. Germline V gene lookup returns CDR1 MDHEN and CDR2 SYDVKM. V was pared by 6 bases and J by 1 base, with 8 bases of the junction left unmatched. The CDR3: CASSTSGGGSYEQYF. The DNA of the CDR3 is TGTGCCAGCAGCACCAGCGGGGGAGGTTCCTACGAGCAGTACTTC.

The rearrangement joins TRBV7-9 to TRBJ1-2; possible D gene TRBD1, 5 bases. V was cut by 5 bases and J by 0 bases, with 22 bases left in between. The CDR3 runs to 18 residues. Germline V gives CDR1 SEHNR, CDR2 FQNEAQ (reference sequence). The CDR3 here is CASSPTGGGTLANYGYTF. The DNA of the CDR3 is TGTGCCAGCAGCCCAACCGGGGGGGGAACTCTAGCTAACTATGGCTACACCTTC.